The present entry profiles one T cell receptor (beta chain) with its context. No cognate antigen has been identified for it. Base qualities are not at hand, and no much larger clone is one base apart. Taken from cysteine to phenylalanine, the CDR3 has 13 residues. Of all the DNA, just the CDR3 is kept, 39 bases in frame from base 1. A distance of 9 bases separates the germline ends of V and J, which lose 0 bases and 7 bases respectively. The germline V gene supplies CDR1 LGHNA and CDR2 YNFKEQ. TCR CDR3 regions were amplified from genomic DNA by multiplex PCR using the deep immunoSEQ assay. Extracted genomic DNA from each cell subset was spread evenly across all wells of several immunoSEQ 96-well plates, with each plate serving as a replicate. For sorted subsets, each replicate PCR was loaded with about 200 ng genomic DNA, equivalent to 30,000 or so T cell genomes. Purified libraries were quantified with a Qubit 3.0 fluorometer, sized on a Bioanalyzer 2100, and re-quantified with the KAPA Library Quantification kit. Every immunoSEQ 96-well plate was sequenced on a dedicated single-read 150-cycle Illumina NextSeq 550 flow cell. Per the original workflow: Because the immunoSEQ output included only junctional sequences and no quality scores, the filtering could not be the same as the filtering used for full-length reads. To assign V/J genes and CDR3, sequences were annotated against IMGT germline references using PyIR, a Python wrapper for IgBLAST v1.9. Reads were filtered out if the reads had weak V/J assignments (E-value above 1e-6), no CDR3, stop codons, out-of-frame junctions, or ambiguous translated residues. V3J clonotypes were defined by identical inferred V gene, J gene, and CDR3 amino acid sequence. To compute the percentage overlap between repertoires, the number of shared unique clonotypes was divided by the size of the smaller repertoire. Richness of each repertoire was evaluated using RTK rarefaction, the Chao1 estimator, and Recon v2.1 estimates of unobserved clonotypes. For all TCRbeta clonotypes obtained by the gDNA method from four donors, generation probabilities were computed with OLGA. TCRdb stores this immuneACCESS table with in-frame sequences only. Part of the clones is absent; in the studies checked, under half of the shortfall reflects unresolved V genes, and no reason is known for the rest. The V and J calls and clone size were taken over from that table, and D and trimming were inferred from the DNA. The sample table contains millions of clones; only one count was recorded for approximately 94% of them. In total, the top ten clones hold under 2% of the sample.

The data were taken from a study of shared clonotypes between healthy human individuals (dated by TCRdb to 2020 to 2022). Concerning the study at large: The cohort comprised a couple of women and a few men aged 18 to 49 years. To increase sequencing depth and limit assay-specific biases, different laboratories used diverse techniques to prepare libraries and sequence TCR repertoires. For each donor, CD4 naive and CD4 memory were each run on three plates, CD8 naive on two plates, and CD8 memory on one plate. Per donor, leukapheresis produced somewhere between about 0.94 and 9.5 billion PBMCs. To estimate repertoire size and how much clonotypes are shared between individuals, the study performed deep sequencing of blood TCR repertoires from roughly five healthy adults. Broader findings and caveats from the paper: Only blood was sampled, and tissue TCR repertoires likely differ from those in blood. Compared with non-shared clonotypes, the clonotypes found in all four sorted-subset donors had higher generation probabilities. Because the study included only a small number of donors, the genetic and exposure-history diversity represented was limited. Estimated clonotype richness was generally larger for naive than for memory subsets. Pairwise subsampling led to the expectation that sequencing depth would affect the degree of clonotype sharing among donors. Even with the large sequencing depth, rarefaction of the sorted-subset datasets indicated that sequencing was incomplete. Across a handful of donors, approximately 5% of naive CD4, roughly 3.5% of naive CD8, 2.3% of memory CD4, and 0.4% to 0.45% of memory CD8 clonotypes were shared.

CD8 naive samples consisted of CD45RO-negative cells that were positively selected for CCR7, yielding a CD45RA+CCR7+ population without TemRA cells. Healthy HIV-negative adults with no recently reported acute infections or vaccinations were included as donors. All donors were Caucasian adults living in Nashville, Tennessee, USA. Blood was obtained by leukapheresis, after which PBMCs were separated by Ficoll-Histopaque density gradient centrifugation and cryopreserved in liquid nitrogen vapor phase. Analytical flow cytometry was used to check the purity and quantity of every magnetically sorted T cell population. Genomic DNA was isolated from each sorted fraction and quantified by UV absorbance on a Nanodrop 2000c.

This receptor was obtained from a young man in good health. Some clones in this sample may be carry-over from other donors' samples. The sample consisted of naive CD8+ T cells from PBMCs. The sample's cell subset or site, from its label and the paper: CD45RA+CCR7+. The chain uses TRBV4-2 and TRBJ2-5, and possibly TRBD2, on 5 matching bases. The nucleotide sequence is TGTGCCAGCAGCCAAGATGGCGCGGGGACCCAGTACTTC. This yields the protein CASSQDGAGTQYF.